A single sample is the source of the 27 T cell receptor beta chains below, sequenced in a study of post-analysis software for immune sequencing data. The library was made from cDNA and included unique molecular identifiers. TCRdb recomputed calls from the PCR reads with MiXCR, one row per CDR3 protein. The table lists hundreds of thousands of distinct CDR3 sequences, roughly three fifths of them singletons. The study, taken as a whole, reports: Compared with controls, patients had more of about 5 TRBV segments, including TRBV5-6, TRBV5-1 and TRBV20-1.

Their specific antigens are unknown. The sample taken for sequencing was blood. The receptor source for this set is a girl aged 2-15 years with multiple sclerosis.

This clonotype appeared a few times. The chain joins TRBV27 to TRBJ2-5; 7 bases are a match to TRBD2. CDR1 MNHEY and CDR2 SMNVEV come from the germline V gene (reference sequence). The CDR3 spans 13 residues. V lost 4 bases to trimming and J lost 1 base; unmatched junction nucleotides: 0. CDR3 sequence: CASSWGGQETQYF. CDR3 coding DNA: TGTGCCAGCAGTTGGGGGGGCCAAGAGACCCAGTACTTC.

The CDR3 protein is CASSQDWLAGGGNEQFF. The DNA of the CDR3 is TGCGCCAGCAGCCAAGATTGGCTAGCGGGAGGGGGGAATGAGCAGTTCTTC. V gene TRBV4-1 combines with J gene TRBJ2-1; 12 positions agree with TRBD2. Looked up from germline, CDR1 is MGHRA and CDR2 is YSYEKL. This CDR3 is built from 17 residues. V dropped 0 bases and J dropped 7; count of bases not matched to a gene: 7.

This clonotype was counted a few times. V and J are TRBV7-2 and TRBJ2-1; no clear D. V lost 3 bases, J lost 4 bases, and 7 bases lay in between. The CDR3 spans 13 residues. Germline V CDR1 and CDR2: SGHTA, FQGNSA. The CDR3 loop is CASSLRPYNEQFF. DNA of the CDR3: TGTGCCAGCAGCTTGCGCCCTTACAATGAGCAGTTCTTC.

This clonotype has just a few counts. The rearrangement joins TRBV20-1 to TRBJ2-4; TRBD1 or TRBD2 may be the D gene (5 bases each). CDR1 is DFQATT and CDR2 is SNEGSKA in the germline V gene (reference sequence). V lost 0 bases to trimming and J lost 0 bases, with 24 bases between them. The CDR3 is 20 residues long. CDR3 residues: CSARDGRGRVTSLAKNIQYF. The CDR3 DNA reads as TGCAGTGCTAGAGATGGTCGGGGACGGGTAACCTCTCTAGCCAAAAACATTCAGTACTTC.

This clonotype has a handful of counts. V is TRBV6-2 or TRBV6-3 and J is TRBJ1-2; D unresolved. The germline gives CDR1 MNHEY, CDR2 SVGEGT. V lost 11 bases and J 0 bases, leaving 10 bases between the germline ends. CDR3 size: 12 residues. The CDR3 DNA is TGTGCCGCGGTGGCGACTAACTATGGCTACACCTTC. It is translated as CAAVATNYGYTF.

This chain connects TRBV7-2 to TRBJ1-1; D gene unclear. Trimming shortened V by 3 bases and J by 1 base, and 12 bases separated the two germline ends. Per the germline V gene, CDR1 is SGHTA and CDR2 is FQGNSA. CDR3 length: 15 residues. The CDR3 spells CASSLGGRSNTEAFF. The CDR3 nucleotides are TGTGCCAGCAGCTTGGGTGGGAGATCGAACACTGAAGCTTTCTTT.

CDR3 DNA sequence: TGTGCCAGCAGCTTAAATAAGGGGAACACTGAAGCTTTCTTT. This codes for CASSLNKGNTEAFF. The chain couples TRBV7-8 to TRBJ1-1; D is unresolved. The length of the CDR3 is 14 residues. The germline V and J ends were trimmed by 2 bases and 1 base, with 8 bases remaining between them. Germline loops: CDR1 SGHVS, CDR2 FQNEAQ. Based on the CDR3 plus reference TRBV7-8 and TRBJ1-1, the full variable domain is GAGVSQSPRYKVAKRGQDVALRCDPISGHVSLFWYQQALGQGPEFLTYFQNEAQLDKSGLPSDRFFAERPEGSVSTLKIQRTQQEDSAVYLCASSLNKGNTEAFFGQGTRLTVV.

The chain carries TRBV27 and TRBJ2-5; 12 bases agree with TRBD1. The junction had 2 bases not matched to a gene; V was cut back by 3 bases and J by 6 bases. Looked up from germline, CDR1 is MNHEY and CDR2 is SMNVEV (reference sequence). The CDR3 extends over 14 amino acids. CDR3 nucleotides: TGTGCCAGCAGTTTTGGGACAGGGGGCCAGACCCAGTACTTC. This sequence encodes CASSFGTGGQTQYF.

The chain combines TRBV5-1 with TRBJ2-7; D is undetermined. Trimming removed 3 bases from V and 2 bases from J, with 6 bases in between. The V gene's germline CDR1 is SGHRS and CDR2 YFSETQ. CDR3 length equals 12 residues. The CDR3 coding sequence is TGCGCCAGCAGCTGTGGCCCCTACGAGCAGTACTTC. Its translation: CASSCGPYEQYF. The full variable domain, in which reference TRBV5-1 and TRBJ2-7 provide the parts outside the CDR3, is KAGVTQTPRYLIKTRGQQVTLSCSPISGHRSVSWYQQTPGQGLQFLFEYFSETQRNKGNFPGRFSGRQFSNSRSEMNVSTLELGDSALYLCASSCGPYEQYFGPGTRLTVT.

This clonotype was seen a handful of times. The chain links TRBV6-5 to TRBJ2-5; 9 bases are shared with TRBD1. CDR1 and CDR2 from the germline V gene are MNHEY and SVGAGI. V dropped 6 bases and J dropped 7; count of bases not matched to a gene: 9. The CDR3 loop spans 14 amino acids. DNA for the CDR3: TGTGCCAGCAGCCTCGGGACAGGGAGTGGGACCCAGTACTTC. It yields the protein CASSLGTGSGTQYF.

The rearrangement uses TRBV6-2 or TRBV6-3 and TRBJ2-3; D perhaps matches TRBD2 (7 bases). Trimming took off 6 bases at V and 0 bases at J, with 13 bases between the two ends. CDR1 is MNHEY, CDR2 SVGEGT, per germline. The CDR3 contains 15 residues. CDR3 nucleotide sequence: TGTGCCAGCAGACAGGGAGGGATAAGCACAGATACGCAGTATTTT. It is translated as CASRQGGISTDTQYF.

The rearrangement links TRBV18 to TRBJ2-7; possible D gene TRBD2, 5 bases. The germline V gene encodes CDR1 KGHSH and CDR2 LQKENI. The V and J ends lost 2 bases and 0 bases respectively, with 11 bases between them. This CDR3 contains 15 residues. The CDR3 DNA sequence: TGTGCCAGCTCACCAGAGACGGGATACTCCTACGAGCAGTACTTC. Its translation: CASSPETGYSYEQYF.

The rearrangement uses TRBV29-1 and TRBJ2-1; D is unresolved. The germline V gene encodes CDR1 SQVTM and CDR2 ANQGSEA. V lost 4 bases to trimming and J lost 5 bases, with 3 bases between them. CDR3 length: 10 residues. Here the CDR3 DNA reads TGCAGCGTTGCGGACAATGAGCAGTTCTTC. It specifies CSVADNEQFF.

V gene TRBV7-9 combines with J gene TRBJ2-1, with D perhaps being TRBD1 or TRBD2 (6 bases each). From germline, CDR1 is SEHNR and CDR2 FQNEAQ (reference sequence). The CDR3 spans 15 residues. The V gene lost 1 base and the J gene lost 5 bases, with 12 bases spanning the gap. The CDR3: CASSLEGDFHNEQFF. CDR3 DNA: TGTGCCAGCAGCTTAGAGGGGGACTTCCACAATGAGCAGTTCTTC.

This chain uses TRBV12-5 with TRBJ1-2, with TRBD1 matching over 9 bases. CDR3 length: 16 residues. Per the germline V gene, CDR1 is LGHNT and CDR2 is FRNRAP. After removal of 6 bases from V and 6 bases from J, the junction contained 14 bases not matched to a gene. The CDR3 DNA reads TGTGCTAGTGGCTCTGAAGGGACAGGGAAGAGGGATGGCTACACCTTC. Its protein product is CASGSEGTGKRDGYTF.

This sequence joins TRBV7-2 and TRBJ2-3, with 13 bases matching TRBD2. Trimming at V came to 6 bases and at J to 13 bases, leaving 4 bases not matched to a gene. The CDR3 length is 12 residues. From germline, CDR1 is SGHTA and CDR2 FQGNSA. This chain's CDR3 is CASSQGLAGEYF. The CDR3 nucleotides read TGTGCCAGCAGTCAAGGACTAGCGGGGGAGTATTTT.

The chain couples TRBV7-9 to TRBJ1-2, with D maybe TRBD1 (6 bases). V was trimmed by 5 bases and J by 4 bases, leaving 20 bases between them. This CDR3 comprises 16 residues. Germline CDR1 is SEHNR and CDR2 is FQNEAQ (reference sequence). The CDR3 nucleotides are TGTGCCAGCAGCGCCAGCGACCAGGACAGTTCCTATGGCTACACCTTC. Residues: CASSASDQDSSYGYTF.

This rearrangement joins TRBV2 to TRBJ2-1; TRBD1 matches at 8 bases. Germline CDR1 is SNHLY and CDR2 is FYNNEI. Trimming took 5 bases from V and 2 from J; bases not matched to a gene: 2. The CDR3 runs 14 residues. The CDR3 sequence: CASSPDRAYNEQFF. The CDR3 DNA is TGTGCCAGCAGTCCGGACAGGGCCTACAATGAGCAGTTCTTC. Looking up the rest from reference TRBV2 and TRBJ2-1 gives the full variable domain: EPEVTQTPSHQVTQMGQEVILRCVPISNHLYFYWYRQILGQKVEFLVSFYNNEISEKSEIFDDQFSVERPDGSNFTLKIRSTKLEDSAMYFCASSPDRAYNEQFFGPGTRLTVL.

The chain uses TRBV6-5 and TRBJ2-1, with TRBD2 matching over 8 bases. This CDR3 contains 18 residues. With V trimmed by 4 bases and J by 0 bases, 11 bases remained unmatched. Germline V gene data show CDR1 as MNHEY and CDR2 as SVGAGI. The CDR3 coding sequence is TGTGCCAGCAGTTTGTCAAGAGCGGGGGCCCCCTCCTACAATGAGCAGTTCTTC. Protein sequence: CASSLSRAGAPSYNEQFF.

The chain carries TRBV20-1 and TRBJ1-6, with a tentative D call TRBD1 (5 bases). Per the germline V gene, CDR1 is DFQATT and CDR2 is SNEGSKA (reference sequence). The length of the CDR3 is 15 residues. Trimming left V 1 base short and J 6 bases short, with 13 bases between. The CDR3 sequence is CSARGGASANSPLHF. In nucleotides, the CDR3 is TGCAGTGCTAGAGGTGGGGCCTCTGCTAATTCACCCCTCCACTTT.

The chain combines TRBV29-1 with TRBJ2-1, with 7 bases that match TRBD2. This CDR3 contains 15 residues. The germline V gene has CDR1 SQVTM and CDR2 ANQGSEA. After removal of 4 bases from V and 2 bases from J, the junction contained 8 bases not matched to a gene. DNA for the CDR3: TGCAGCGTTGCCGGGACTACCACCCCCTACAATGAGCAGTTCTTC. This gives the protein CSVAGTTTPYNEQFF.

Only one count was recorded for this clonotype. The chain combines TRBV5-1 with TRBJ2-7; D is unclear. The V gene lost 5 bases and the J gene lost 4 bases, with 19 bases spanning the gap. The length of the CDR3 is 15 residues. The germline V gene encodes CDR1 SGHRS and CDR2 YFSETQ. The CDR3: CASRRLIVGKYEQYF. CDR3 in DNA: TGCGCCAGCAGACGTTTGATCGTGGGCAAATACGAGCAGTACTTC.

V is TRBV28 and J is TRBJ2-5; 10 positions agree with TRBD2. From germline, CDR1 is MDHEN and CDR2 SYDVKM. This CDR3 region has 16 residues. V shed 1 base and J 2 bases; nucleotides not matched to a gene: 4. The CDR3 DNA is TGTGCCAGCAGTTTATCACTAGCGGGGAGTCAAGAGACCCAGTACTTC. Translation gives CASSLSLAGSQETQYF.

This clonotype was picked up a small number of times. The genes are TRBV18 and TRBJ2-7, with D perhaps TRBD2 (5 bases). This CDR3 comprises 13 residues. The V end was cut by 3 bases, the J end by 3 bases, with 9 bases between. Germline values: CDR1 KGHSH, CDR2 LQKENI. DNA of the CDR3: TGTGCCAGCTCACCGAGGGAGCTCTACGAGCAGTACTTC. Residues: CASSPRELYEQYF.

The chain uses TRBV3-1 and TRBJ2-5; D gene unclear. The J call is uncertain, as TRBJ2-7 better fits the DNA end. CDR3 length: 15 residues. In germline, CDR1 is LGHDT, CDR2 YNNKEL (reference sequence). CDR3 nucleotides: TGTGCCAGCAGCCAAGATAATATTCGGGTTTCCGAGCAGTACTTC. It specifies CASSQDNIRVSEQYF.

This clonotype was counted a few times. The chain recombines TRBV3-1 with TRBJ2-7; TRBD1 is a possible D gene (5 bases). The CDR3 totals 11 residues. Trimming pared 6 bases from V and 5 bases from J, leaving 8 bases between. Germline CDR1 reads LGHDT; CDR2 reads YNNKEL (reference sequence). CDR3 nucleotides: TGTGCCAGCAGTACAGGCAACGAGCAGTACTTC. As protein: CASSTGNEQYF.

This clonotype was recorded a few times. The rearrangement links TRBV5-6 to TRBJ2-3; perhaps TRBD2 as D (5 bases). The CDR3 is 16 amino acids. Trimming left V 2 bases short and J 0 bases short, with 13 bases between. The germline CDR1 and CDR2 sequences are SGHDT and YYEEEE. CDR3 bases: TGTGCCAGCAGCTTAGTTCGCGGGCAGAGCACAGATACGCAGTATTTT. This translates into CASSLVRGQSTDTQYF.